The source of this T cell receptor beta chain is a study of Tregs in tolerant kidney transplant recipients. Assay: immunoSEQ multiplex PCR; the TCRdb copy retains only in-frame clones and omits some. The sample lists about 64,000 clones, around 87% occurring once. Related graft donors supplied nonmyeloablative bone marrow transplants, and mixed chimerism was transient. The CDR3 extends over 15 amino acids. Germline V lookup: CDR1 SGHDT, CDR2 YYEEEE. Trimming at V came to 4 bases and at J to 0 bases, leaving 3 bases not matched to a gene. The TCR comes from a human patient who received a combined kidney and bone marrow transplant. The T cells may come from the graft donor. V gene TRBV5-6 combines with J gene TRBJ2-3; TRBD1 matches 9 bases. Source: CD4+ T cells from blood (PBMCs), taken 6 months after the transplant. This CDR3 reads CASSPGTGSTDTQYF. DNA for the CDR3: TGTGCCAGCAGCCCTGGGACAGGGAGCACAGATACGCAGTATTTT.